This TCR beta chain emerged from a study of blood T cell repertoires in COVID-19. The wider study: T cells, B-cell-depleted T cells, or PBMCs provided the cDNA or gDNA that served as material.

In the study's own analysis: Scientists estimated how many nucleated cells there were by amplifying reference gene primers. Some clones are missing from TCRdb's copy, which holds only in-frame ones; the method was immunoSEQ multiplex PCR. D and trimming were read from the DNA, whereas the V and J calls and clone size are those reported in that table. This sample yields fewer than 200,000 clones, of which 89% are seen a single time; approximately 2% belongs to the top ten. The CDR3 has 14 amino acids. Trimming took 2 bases from V and 1 from J, leaving 8 bases between them. Germline V gives CDR1 SGDLS, CDR2 YYNGEE.

This TCR came from a man aged 18-30 years who had recovered from COVID-19. The chain uses TRBV9 and TRBJ2-3; D not certain. Specimen: peripheral blood. The CDR3 sequence is CASSVLQRTDTQYF. CDR3 DNA: TGTGCCAGCAGCGTTCTACAGCGCACAGATACGCAGTATTTT.